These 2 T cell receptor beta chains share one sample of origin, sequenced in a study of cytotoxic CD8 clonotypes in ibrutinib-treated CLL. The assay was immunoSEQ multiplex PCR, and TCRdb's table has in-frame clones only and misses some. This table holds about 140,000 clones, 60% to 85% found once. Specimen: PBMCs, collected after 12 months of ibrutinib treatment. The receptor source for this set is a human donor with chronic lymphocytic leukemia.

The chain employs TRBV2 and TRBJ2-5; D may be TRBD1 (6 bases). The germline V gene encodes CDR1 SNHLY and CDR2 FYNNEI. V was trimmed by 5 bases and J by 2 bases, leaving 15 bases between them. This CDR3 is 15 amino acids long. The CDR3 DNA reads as TGTGCCAGCAGTTTACAGGGTTCGAAGCAAGAGACCCAGTACTTC. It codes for CASSLQGSKQETQYF.

This CDR3 reads CASRQTGTLNEKLFF. The CDR3 DNA reads as TGCGCCAGCAGGCAAACCGGGACACTGAATGAAAAACTGTTTTTT. The chain carries TRBV4-1 and TRBJ1-4, with D perhaps TRBD1 (6 bases). CDR3 length: 15 amino acids. Germline V lookup: CDR1 MGHRA, CDR2 YSYEKL. The ends were cut back, 6 bases at V and 5 bases at J, with 16 bases in the middle.